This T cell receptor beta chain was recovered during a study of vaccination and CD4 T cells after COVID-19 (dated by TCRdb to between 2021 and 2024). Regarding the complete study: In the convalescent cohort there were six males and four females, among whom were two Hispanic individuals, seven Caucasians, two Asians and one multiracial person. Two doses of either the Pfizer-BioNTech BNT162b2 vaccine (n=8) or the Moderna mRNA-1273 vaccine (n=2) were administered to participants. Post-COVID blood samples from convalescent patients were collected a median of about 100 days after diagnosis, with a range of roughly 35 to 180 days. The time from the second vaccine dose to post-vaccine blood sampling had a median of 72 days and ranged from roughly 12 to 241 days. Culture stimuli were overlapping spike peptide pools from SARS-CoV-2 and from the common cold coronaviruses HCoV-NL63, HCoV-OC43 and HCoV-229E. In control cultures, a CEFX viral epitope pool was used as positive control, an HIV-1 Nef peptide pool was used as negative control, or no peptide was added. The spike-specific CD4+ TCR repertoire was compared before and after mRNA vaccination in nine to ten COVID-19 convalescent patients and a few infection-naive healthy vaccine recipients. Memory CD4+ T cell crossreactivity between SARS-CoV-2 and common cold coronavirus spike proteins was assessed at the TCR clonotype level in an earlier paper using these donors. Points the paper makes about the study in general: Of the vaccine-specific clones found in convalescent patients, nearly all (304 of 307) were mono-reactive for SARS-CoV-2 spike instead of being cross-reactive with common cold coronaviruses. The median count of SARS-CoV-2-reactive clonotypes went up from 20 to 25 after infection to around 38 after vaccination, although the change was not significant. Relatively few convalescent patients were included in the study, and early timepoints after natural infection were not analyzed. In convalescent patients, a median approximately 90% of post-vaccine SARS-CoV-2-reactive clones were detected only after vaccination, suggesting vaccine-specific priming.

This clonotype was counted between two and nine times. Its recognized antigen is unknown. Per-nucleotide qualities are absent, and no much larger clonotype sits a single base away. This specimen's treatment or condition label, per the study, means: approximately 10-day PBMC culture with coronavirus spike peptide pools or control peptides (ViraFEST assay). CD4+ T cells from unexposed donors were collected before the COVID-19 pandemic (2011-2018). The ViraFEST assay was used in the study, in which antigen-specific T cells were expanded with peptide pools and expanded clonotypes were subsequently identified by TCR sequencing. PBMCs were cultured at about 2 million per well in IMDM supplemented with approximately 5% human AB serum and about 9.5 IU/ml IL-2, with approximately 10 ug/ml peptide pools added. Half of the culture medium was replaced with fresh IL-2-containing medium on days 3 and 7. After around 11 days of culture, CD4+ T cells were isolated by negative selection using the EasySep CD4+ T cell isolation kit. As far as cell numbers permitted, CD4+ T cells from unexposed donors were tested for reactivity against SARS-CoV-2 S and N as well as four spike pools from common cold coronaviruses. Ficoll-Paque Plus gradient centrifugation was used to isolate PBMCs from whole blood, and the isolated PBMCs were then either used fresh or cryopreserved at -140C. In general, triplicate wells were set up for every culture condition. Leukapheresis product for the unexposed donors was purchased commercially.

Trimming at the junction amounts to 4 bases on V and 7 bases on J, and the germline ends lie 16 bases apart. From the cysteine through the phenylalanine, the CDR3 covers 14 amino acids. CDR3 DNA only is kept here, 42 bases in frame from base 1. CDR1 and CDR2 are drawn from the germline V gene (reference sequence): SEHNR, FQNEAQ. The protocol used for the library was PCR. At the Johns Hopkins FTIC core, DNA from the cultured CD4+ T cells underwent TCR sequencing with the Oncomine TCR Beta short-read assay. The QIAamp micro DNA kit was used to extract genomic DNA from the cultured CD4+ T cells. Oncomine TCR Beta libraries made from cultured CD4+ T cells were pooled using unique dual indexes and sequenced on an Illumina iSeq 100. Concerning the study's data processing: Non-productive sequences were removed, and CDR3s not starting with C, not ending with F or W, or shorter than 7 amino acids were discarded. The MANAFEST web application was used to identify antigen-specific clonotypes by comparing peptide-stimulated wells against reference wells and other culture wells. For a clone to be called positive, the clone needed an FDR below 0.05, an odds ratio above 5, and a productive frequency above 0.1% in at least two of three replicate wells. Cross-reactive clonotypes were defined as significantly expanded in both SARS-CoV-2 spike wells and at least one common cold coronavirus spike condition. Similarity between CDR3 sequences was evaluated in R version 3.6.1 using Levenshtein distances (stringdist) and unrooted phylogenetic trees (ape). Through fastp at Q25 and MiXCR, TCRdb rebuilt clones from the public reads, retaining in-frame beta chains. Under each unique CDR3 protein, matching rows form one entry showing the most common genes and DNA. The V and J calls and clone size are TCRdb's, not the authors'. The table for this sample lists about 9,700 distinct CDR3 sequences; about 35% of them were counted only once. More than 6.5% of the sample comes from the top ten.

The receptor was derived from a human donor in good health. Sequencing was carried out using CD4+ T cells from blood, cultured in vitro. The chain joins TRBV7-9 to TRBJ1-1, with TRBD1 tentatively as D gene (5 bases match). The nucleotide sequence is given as TGTGCCAGCAGCTCCGCCCCAGGGAAGGGTGAAGCTTTCTTT. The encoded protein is CASSSAPGKGEAFF.